What follows are 27 T cell receptor beta chains derived from one specimen sequenced in a study of blood T cells in healthy people across ages. PCR was performed a second time for roughly 7 to 11 cycles using a sample-barcoded 5' primer and a J-beta primer mix. A single record per CDR3 protein comes from TCRdb applying MiXCR to the 5' RACE reads. The sample yields under 2,000,000 distinct CDR3 sequences, roughly 52% seen once. The sample consisted of blood. The receptors originated from a woman between 35 and 50 years old in good health.

The chain is built from TRBV29-1 and TRBJ2-1, with TRBD2 identical over 9 bases. Looked up from germline, CDR1 is SQVTM and CDR2 is ANQGSEA. V was pared by 6 bases and J by 6 bases, with 6 bases of the junction left unmatched. The CDR3 runs 13 residues. CDR3 bases: TGCAGCGTAGGACTAGCGCTCCGCAATGAGCAGTTCTTC. It is translated as CSVGLALRNEQFF.

The V and J genes are TRBV4-2 and TRBJ2-3; D gene ambiguous. Germline CDR1 and CDR2: LGHNA and YNFKEQ. This CDR3 is 15 amino acids long. V lost 8 bases and J lost 0, with 15 bases in between. Written as DNA, the CDR3 is TGTGCCAGCCGGCCGCTGGCACAGAGCACAGATACGCAGTATTTT. It encodes CASRPLAQSTDTQYF.

The V gene is TRBV5-6, the J gene TRBJ2-7; D is uncertain. The germline V gene has CDR1 SGHDT and CDR2 YYEEEE. With 6 bases removed from V and 7 bases from J, the gap between germline ends came to 20 bases. This CDR3 has 14 amino acids. The CDR3 bases are TGTGCCAGCAATGAGGTAGTGCGCAACAATGAGCAGTACTTC. Protein: CASNEVVRNNEQYF.

The table lists this clonotype with a few counts. This chain links TRBV29-1 with TRBJ1-1; D gene unclear. This CDR3 has 11 residues. Germline V gene data show CDR1 as SQVTM and CDR2 as ANQGSEA. This CDR3 reads CTGWGNTEAFF. The DNA for the CDR3 is TGCACCGGATGGGGGAACACTGAAGCTTTCTTT.

This clonotype was seen more than once but under ten times. This chain joins TRBV4-1 and TRBJ1-2; possible D gene TRBD1, 6 bases. The CDR3 is 15 amino acids. Trimming pared 0 bases from V and 8 bases from J, leaving 16 bases between. The germline CDR1 and CDR2 sequences are MGHRA and YSYEKL. The CDR3 loop is CASSQDGTGFGGYTF. The CDR3 DNA reads as TGCGCCAGCAGCCAAGATGGTACAGGGTTTGGCGGCTACACCTTC.

The chain links TRBV28 to TRBJ1-2; the D gene is possibly TRBD1 (5 bases). CDR1 is MDHEN and CDR2 is SYDVKM in the germline V gene. The CDR3 sequence is 14 residues long. Trimming removed 4 bases from V and 4 bases from J, with 13 bases in between. The CDR3 reads CASSSGPNFYGYTF. The DNA of the CDR3 is TGTGCCAGCAGTTCGGGACCGAACTTCTATGGCTACACCTTC.

This clonotype turned up a few times. The rearrangement uses TRBV9 and TRBJ2-4; either TRBD1 or TRBD2 may fit D (5 bases each). The V gene's germline CDR1 is SGDLS and CDR2 YYNGEE. The CDR3 has 13 residues. Trimming removed 3 bases at V and 15 bases at J, with 19 bases between. In nucleotides, the CDR3 is TGTGCCAGCAGCGCTTCCTTTCGGGACGGAGTGTACTTC. This sequence encodes CASSASFRDGVYF.

The chain couples TRBV20-1 to TRBJ1-2, with a tentative D call TRBD1 (6 bases). V was trimmed by 6 bases and J by 2 bases, leaving 16 bases between them. CDR3 size: 14 residues. Per the germline V gene, CDR1 is DFQATT and CDR2 is SNEGSKA (reference sequence). The CDR3 sequence: CSAPGALHNYGYTF. CDR3 coding DNA: TGCAGTGCCCCGGGGGCTTTGCACAACTATGGCTACACCTTC.

This clonotype was picked up a small number of times. The chain recombines TRBV6-5 with TRBJ2-3; tentatively, D is TRBD1 or TRBD2 (5 bases each). The CDR3 spans 13 residues. Per the germline V gene, CDR1 is MNHEY and CDR2 is SVGAGI. The CDR3 spells CSHGASSTDTQYF. The CDR3 nucleotides are TGTTCCCACGGGGCTTCTAGCACAGATACGCAGTATTTT.

V is TRBV9 and J is TRBJ1-2; TRBD1 might be the D (6 bases). The germline V and J ends were trimmed by 2 bases and 3 bases, with 14 bases remaining between them. CDR1 SGDLS and CDR2 YYNGEE come from the germline V gene. CDR3 length: 15 amino acids. CDR3 protein: CASSVDTGKHYGYTF. CDR3 in DNA: TGTGCCAGCAGCGTCGATACAGGGAAGCACTATGGCTACACCTTC.

This clonotype was detected a few times. In DNA, the CDR3 is TGTGCCAGCAGCCAGGACAGATCATATAATTCACCCCTCCACTTT. This translates into CASSQDRSYNSPLHF. The chain joins TRBV7-2 to TRBJ1-6; D may be TRBD1 (6 bases). V was clipped by 5 bases and J by 4 bases, with 12 bases between them. Germline CDR1 SGHTA, CDR2 FQGNSA. CDR3 length: 15 amino acids.

In this sample, this clonotype turned up a few times. The chain recombines TRBV20-1 with TRBJ1-2; D possibly corresponds to TRBD1 (6 bases). Germline loops: CDR1 DFQATT, CDR2 SNEGSKA (reference sequence). Between the trimmed V and J ends, which lost 4 bases and 8 bases, there was a span of 11 bases. The CDR3 length is 11 residues. This chain's CDR3 is CSAIRGVGYTF. The CDR3 DNA follows: TGCAGTGCTATAAGGGGGGTCGGCTACACCTTC.

The CDR3 spells CSANKQETQYF. The CDR3 coding sequence is TGCAGTGCGAATAAACAAGAGACCCAGTACTTC. The chain has TRBV20-1 and TRBJ2-5; D remains unclear. Germline CDR1 DFQATT, CDR2 SNEGSKA (reference sequence). This CDR3 is built from 11 residues. V lost 6 bases and J 2 bases, leaving 7 bases between the germline ends.

The V call is TRBV6-2 or TRBV6-3, the J call TRBJ2-7; no firm D call. Trimming stripped 0 bases from V and 0 bases from J, with 9 bases between. The V gene's germline CDR1 is MNHEY and CDR2 SVGEGT. The CDR3 is 15 residues long. The CDR3 nucleotides are TGTGCCAGCAGTTACTCGGTATTGAGCTCCTACGAGCAGTACTTC. It encodes CASSYSVLSSYEQYF.

This chain joins TRBV6-6 and TRBJ1-5; no clear D. The CDR3 spans 15 residues. The V gene's germline CDR1 is MNHNY and CDR2 SVGAGI (reference sequence). Deletions cut 1 base from V and 0 bases from J, with 7 bases between. The CDR3 region has the DNA TGTGCCAGCAGTTACTTTCTTAATAGCAATCAGCCCCAGCATTTT. It is translated as CASSYFLNSNQPQHF.

The chain employs TRBV7-2 and TRBJ2-1, with a weak D call TRBD2 (5 bases). The DNA end favors TRBJ2-7, so the J call may be wrong. Per germline, CDR1 SGHTA and CDR2 FQGNSA. The CDR3 runs 13 residues. The CDR3 coding sequence is TGTGCCAGCAGCAAAACTAGGACCAATGAGCAGTACTTC. This encodes CASSKTRTNEQYF.

CDR3 residues: CSAAGRDADTQYF. DNA for the CDR3: TGCAGCGCTGCAGGGCGAGACGCAGATACGCAGTATTTT. The rearrangement joins TRBV29-1 to TRBJ2-3; tentative D call: TRBD1 (5 bases). The CDR3 runs 13 residues. The V gene's germline CDR1 is SQVTM and CDR2 ANQGSEA. V was cut by 7 bases and J by 4 bases, with 15 bases left in between.

The rearrangement joins TRBV28 to TRBJ1-1; D call uncertain. Trimming shortened V by 6 bases and J by 4 bases, and 12 bases separated the two germline ends. The CDR3 totals 13 residues. Germline loops: CDR1 MDHEN, CDR2 SYDVKM. The CDR3 reads CASSPDGVTEAFF. The CDR3 nucleotides are TGTGCCAGCAGCCCAGACGGGGTCACTGAAGCTTTCTTT.

The chain recombines TRBV6-6 with TRBJ2-7, with TRBD1 identical over 7 bases. J lost 9 bases, V lost 2 bases, and 4 bases had no gene match. The germline V gene encodes CDR1 MNHNY and CDR2 SVGAGI (reference sequence). The CDR3 has 12 amino acids. The CDR3 protein is CASSYAQGRQYF. CDR3 in DNA: TGTGCCAGCAGTTACGCACAGGGGCGGCAGTACTTC.

This clonotype was seen a handful of times. CDR3 DNA: TGTGCCAGCTCACCACGAGCAGGCGACACAGATACGCAGTATTTT. This translates into CASSPRAGDTDTQYF. This rearrangement joins TRBV18 to TRBJ2-3; D not resolved. The germline gives CDR1 KGHSH, CDR2 LQKENI. V dropped 1 base and J dropped 2 bases, with 10 bases sitting between them. This CDR3 region has 15 residues.

The gene calls are TRBV11-2 and TRBJ2-2; a weak D match, TRBD2 (5 bases). The germline gives CDR1 SGHAT, CDR2 FQNNGV. The V gene lost 6 bases and the J gene lost 4 bases, with 15 bases spanning the gap. This CDR3 is 15 amino acids long. DNA of the CDR3: TGTGCCAGCAGTCCTAGCTCAGGAGCCACCGGGGAGCTGTTTTTT. Its translation is CASSPSSGATGELFF. Looking up the rest from reference TRBV11-2 and TRBJ2-2 gives the full variable domain: EAGVAQSPRYKIIEKRQSVAFWCNPISGHATLYWYQQILGQGPKLLIQFQNNGVVDDSQLPKDRFSAERLKGVDSTLKIQPAKLEDSAVYLCASSPSSGATGELFFGEGSRLTVL.

This clonotype turned up a few times. This chain connects TRBV4-2 to TRBJ2-1; 8 bases match TRBD2. This CDR3 is 18 amino acids long. After removal of 3 bases from V and 1 base from J, the junction contained 11 bases not matched to a gene. Per the germline V gene, CDR1 is LGHNA and CDR2 is YNFKEQ. CDR3 nucleotide sequence: TGTGCCAGCAGCCACACCGGTGGGGTAGCGGGGTCCTACAATGAGCAGTTCTTC. Its translation is CASSHTGGVAGSYNEQFF.

CDR3 protein: CASSPGTRAYNEQFF. CDR3 nucleotides: TGTGCCAGCAGCCCCGGGACCCGGGCCTACAATGAGCAGTTCTTC. The chain recombines TRBV3-1 with TRBJ2-1; either TRBD1 or TRBD2 may fit D (5 bases each). This CDR3 comprises 15 residues. Trimming removed 4 bases from V and 2 bases from J, with 12 bases in between. CDR1 and CDR2 from the germline V gene are LGHDT and YNNKEL (reference sequence).

This chain links TRBV9 with TRBJ2-7, with unresolved D. CDR1 SGDLS and CDR2 YYNGEE come from the germline V gene. CDR3 size: 14 residues. Trimming took off 2 bases at V and 5 bases at J, with 14 bases between the two ends. In DNA form, the CDR3 reads TGTGCCAGCAGCGTTGGACCCGGAAGCGACGAGCAGTACTTC. Translation: CASSVGPGSDEQYF.

This rearrangement joins TRBV6-5 to TRBJ1-2, with a tentative D call TRBD1 (5 bases). The CDR3 runs to 12 residues. V was clipped by 8 bases and J by 4 bases, with 11 bases between them. CDR1 and CDR2 from the germline V gene are MNHEY and SVGAGI. The CDR3 DNA is TGTGCCAGCGTGGGGGGAACCTATGGCTACACCTTC. Encoded protein: CASVGGTYGYTF.

The chain uses TRBV29-1 and TRBJ2-2, with no clear D. The CDR3 is made up of 14 amino acids. CDR1 and CDR2 (germline): SQVTM, ANQGSEA. Trimming shortened V by 4 bases and J by 0 bases, and 9 bases separated the two germline ends. The CDR3 DNA is TGCAGCGTTGTATGGACCGCGAACACCGGGGAGCTGTTTTTT. The encoded protein is CSVVWTANTGELFF.

The rearrangement links TRBV7-8 to TRBJ2-1; 7 positions match TRBD2. The length of the CDR3 is 17 residues. Trimming took 2 bases from V and 4 from J; bases not matched to a gene: 11. Germline V gene data show CDR1 as SGHVS and CDR2 as FQNEAQ. The chain's CDR3 is CASSLSRLTGGYNEQFF. CDR3 nucleotide sequence: TGTGCCAGCAGCTTATCCCGGCTAACGGGGGGTTACAATGAGCAGTTCTTC.